This T cell receptor beta chain was captured by sequencing in a study of blood T cells in healthy people across ages (dated by TCRdb to between 2015 and 2016). For the wider study: Template switching captured roughly one uniquely barcoded TCR beta cDNA molecule per two T cells in model experiments. Using deep sequencing normalized with unique cDNA molecular identifiers, the study measured how TCR beta repertoire diversity changes with age. The donors were divided into four age groups: young (average 16 years), middle-aged (approximately 41), aged (approximately 62) and long-lived (around 87). The study analyzed two additional independent replicas of 1 million unique cDNA reads from the same blood draw for two donors, one aged 18 to 29 and one aged 80 or older. To avoid experimental bias, donors of different ages were spread randomly across the sequencing lanes.

The library relied on 5' RACE. This sample was sequenced with an Illumina HiSeq 2500. A second PCR of about 7 to 12 cycles was run with a J-beta primer mix and a sample-barcoded 5' primer. A unique molecular identifier was introduced onto each TCR beta cDNA molecule by a template-switch 5' adaptor carrying 12 random nucleotides. Each sample yielded at least 2.5 million CDR3-containing paired-end reads. The Mint cDNA synthesis kit, primed by a TRBC-specific oligonucleotide, was used to synthesize first-strand cDNA from all RNA. After uracil-DNA glycosylase treatment, a first 18-cycle PCR used universal primers M1SS and BC2_uni_R on all cDNA. As for the authors' bioinformatics: For normalization, 1 million high-quality reads, each with a distinct molecular identifier, were randomly selected from each sample. Reads with shared molecular identifiers were discarded instead of being binned into consensus sequences. MiTCR, run with a Q25 quality threshold and the strictest error-elimination algorithm, handled CDR3 identification, clonotype clustering and error correction. Lower-bound total TCR beta diversity was estimated with a nonparametric unseen species model using Euler transformation. In-frame beta chains were kept once TCRdb had trimmed the public reads at Q25 with fastp and called clones with MiXCR. Entries are consolidated by CDR3 protein sequence, retaining the most common genes and DNA. The authors' filters were not applied to this entry. For this sample there are about 1.4 million distinct CDR3 sequences; 55% to 75% appear just once. Clones ranked in the top ten supply roughly 6.3% of the sample.

A word on this clonotype: There is no known antigen for this receptor. Base qualities are missing; no much larger clone stands one base away.

General conclusions and limits of the study: Observed TCR beta diversity correlated strongly with the percentage of naive T cells measured by flow cytometry. Observed TCR beta diversity per million T cells fell roughly linearly with age, and a significant reduction was already apparent by age roughly 40. Compared with the aged group, the long-lived group had more naive CD4+ T cells, fewer expanded clones and increased TCR diversity, a pattern suggesting age selection. Since profiling was done on bulk unsorted PBMCs, naive and antigen-experienced compartments could not be conclusively compared. Because the CMV infection status of the donors was unknown, age-related changes in expanded clonotypes may potentially have been confounded. Estimates of total diversity based on one million sequenced T cells were considered lower bounds and underestimates.

The CDR3 runs 15 residues from the cysteine to the phenylalanine. Only the CDR3 portion is preserved as DNA: 45 bases, with reading frame beginning at the first base. Trimmed from V: 0 bases; trimmed from J: 6 bases; junction bases lacking a gene match: 8. The germline V gene yields SGDLS for CDR1 and YYNGEE for CDR2. Systemically healthy Caucasian individuals from Russia, roughly 40 in total and aged about 6 to 95 years, were included as donors. Each donor gave about 9.7 milliliters of peripheral blood, drawn into EDTA-treated Vacutainer tubes. Ficoll-Paque density-gradient centrifugation was used to isolate PBMCs, with at least 6.5 million per sample. Total RNA was extracted from PBMCs with Trizol reagent, with at least 6 micrograms obtained per sample. For every donor, flow cytometry on a PBMC aliquot measured the percentage of naive CD45RAhigh/CD27high T cells.

The clonotype originates from a man aged 18 to 29 in good health. Sequenced: blood. The receptor chain draws on TRBV9 and TRBJ2-7; the central 8 bases match TRBD2. DNA sequence: TGTGCCAGCAGCGTAGTCCCGGGGGGGCCAACCGAGCAGTACTTC. This encodes CASSVVPGGPTEQYF.